Listed below are T cell receptor beta chains from one sample, sequenced in a study of radiation and T cells in renal cell carcinoma. This table comes from immunoSEQ multiplex PCR, and its TCRdb copy is limited to in-frame clones, with some not included. The sample has 150,000 to 180,000 clones, 87% seen once. The specimen was blood, collected from a patient whose treatment included radiotherapy and nephrectomy. The receptors originated from a woman aged 45-60 years with renal cell carcinoma. Each CDR3 is given with its conserved first and last residue. A D gene is named only where the DNA matches it firmly. Clone size is given for some rows only: seen once, a few or many times, or a class if the clone is expanded.

d_gene | j_gene | v_gene | abundance | CDR3aa | CDR3nt
. | TRBJ2-7 | TRBV7-9 | . | CASLAGLDEQYF | TGTGCCAGCCTGGCCGGGTTGGACGAGCAGTACTTC
TRBD2 | TRBJ2-3 | TRBV4-3 | . | CASSLLAGATDTQYF | TGCGCCAGCAGCTTACTAGCGGGGGCCACAGATACGCAGTATTTT
. | TRBJ1-1 | TRBV6-1 | . | CASSDSRASAEAFF | TGTGCCAGCAGTGACAGTAGAGCGAGCGCTGAAGCTTTCTTT
. | TRBJ2-7 | TRBV6-1 | . | CAIRTETSYEQYF | TGTGCCATCCGGACAGAGACTTCCTACGAGCAGTACTTC
. | TRBJ1-2 | TRBV6-6 | . | CASSYSSPPQGYTF | TGTGCCAGCAGTTACTCGTCCCCACCGCAAGGCTACACCTTC
. | TRBJ2-3 | TRBV7-8 | . | CASSPLVSPTDTQYF | TGTGCCAGCAGCCCCCTCGTCTCCCCGACAGATACGCAGTATTTT
. | TRBJ1-6 | TRBV7-9 | . | CASSLWTGSYNSPLHF | TGTGCCAGCAGCTTGTGGACGGGCTCCTATAATTCACCCCTCCACTTT
. | TRBJ2-1 | TRBV5-4 | . | CASSLMGGYNEQFF | TGTGCCAGCAGCTTGATGGGGGGCTACAATGAGCAGTTCTTC
TRBD1 | TRBJ1-5 | TRBV6-1 | once | CASREGQGRGNQPQHF | TGTGCCAGCAGGGAAGGACAGGGGCGAGGCAATCAGCCCCAGCATTTT
TRBD1 | TRBJ1-1 | TRBV9 | once | CASSVLTGGTEAFF | TGTGCCAGCAGCGTATTGACAGGGGGCACTGAAGCTTTCTTT
. | TRBJ1-1 | TRBV9 | . | CASSVVAGAEAFF | TGTGCCAGCAGCGTAGTGGCAGGAGCTGAAGCTTTCTTT
. | TRBJ1-1 | TRBV29-1 | few | CSATRQDTEAFF | TGCAGCGCAACCAGACAGGACACTGAAGCTTTCTTT
. | TRBJ2-3 | TRBV9 | . | CASSVGTGSTDTQYF | TGTGCCAGCAGCGTAGGGACCGGTAGCACAGATACGCAGTATTTT
. | TRBJ2-7 | TRBV2 | . | CASGATYEQYF | TGTGCCAGCGGTGCCACCTACGAGCAGTACTTC
TRBD2 | TRBJ2-2 | TRBV7-8 | . | CASSLPSGGADGELFF | TGTGCCAGCAGCTTACCGAGCGGGGGGGCTGACGGGGAGCTGTTTTTT
TRBD1 | TRBJ1-6 | TRBV25-1 | . | CASSGRTGPGNSPLHF | TGTGCCAGCAGTGGCAGGACAGGGCCGGGGAATTCACCCCTCCACTTT
TRBD1 | TRBJ2-3 | TRBV30 | . | CAWSVPGTGGFADTQYF | TGTGCCTGGAGTGTACCTGGGACAGGGGGATTTGCAGATACGCAGTATTTT
. | TRBJ1-2 | TRBV9 | . | CASSTQGGLQGGYTF | TGTGCCAGCAGCACCCAGGGAGGGCTCCAGGGAGGCTACACCTTC
. | TRBJ2-2 | TRBV7-3 | . | CASSLNGRVGTGELFF | TGTGCCAGCAGCTTAAACGGCAGGGTCGGCACCGGGGAGCTGTTTTTT
. | TRBJ2-7 | TRBV7-8 | . | CASSAFSEQYF | TGTGCCAGCAGCGCCTTCTCCGAGCAGTACTTC
. | TRBJ1-2 | TRBV15 | few | CATSRRGRGNYGYTF | TGTGCCACCAGCAGACGTGGTAGGGGCAACTATGGCTACACCTTC
. | TRBJ1-5 | TRBV19 | . | CASSPGGREPQHF | TGTGCCAGTAGTCCAGGTGGTAGGGAGCCCCAGCATTTT
TRBD1 | TRBJ1-1 | TRBV5-1 | few | CASSLDQGGKNTEAFF | TGCGCCAGCAGCTTGGACCAGGGGGGGAAGAACACTGAAGCTTTCTTT
. | TRBJ1-1 | TRBV6-1 | few | CASSETLGAFF | TGTGCCAGCAGTGAAACTTTAGGAGCTTTCTTT
. | TRBJ1-6 | TRBV7-9 | . | CASSWVAGGNSPLHF | TGTGCCAGCAGCTGGGTTGCTGGCGGTAATTCACCCCTCCACTTT
. | TRBJ1-1 | TRBV7-2 | . | CASSFNGGDTEAFF | TGTGCCAGCAGCTTTAACGGGGGGGACACTGAAGCTTTCTTT
TRBD1 | TRBJ2-3 | TRBV28 | . | CASSFQGVDTQYF | TGTGCCAGCAGTTTTCAGGGGGTGGATACGCAGTATTTT
TRBD2 | TRBJ2-7 | TRBV19 | once | CASSPSGDSYEQYF | TGTGCCAGTAGTCCAAGCGGGGACTCCTACGAGCAGTACTTC
. | TRBJ1-2 | TRBV11-2 | once | CASSLGGSNYGYTF | TGTGCCAGCAGCCTTGGGGGGAGTAACTATGGCTACACCTTC
. | TRBJ1-3 | TRBV11-3 | . | CASSLGGTSSGNTIYF | TGTGCCAGCAGCTTAGGTGGGACAAGCTCTGGAAACACCATATATTTT
TRBD1 | TRBJ1-6 | TRBV5-4 | . | CASSLDRENSPLHF | TGTGCCAGCAGCCTTGACAGGGAAAATTCACCCCTCCACTTT
. | TRBJ1-3 | TRBV5-4 | . | CASSFGRSSGNTIYF | TGTGCCAGCAGCTTCGGTCGGAGCTCTGGAAACACCATATATTTT
TRBD1 | TRBJ1-6 | TRBV14 | once | CASSQTGGWTNSPLHF | TGTGCCAGCAGCCAGACAGGGGGCTGGACCAATTCACCCCTCCACTTT
. | TRBJ2-1 | TRBV6-4 | . | CASSESASGNNEQFF | TGTGCCAGCAGTGAATCAGCGTCGGGGAACAATGAGCAGTTCTTC
. | TRBJ2-3 | TRBV29-1 | . | CSVIRGGSTDTQYF | TGCAGCGTTATCAGAGGGGGAAGCACAGATACGCAGTATTTT
TRBD2 | TRBJ2-1 | TRBV10-3 | . | CAISEGLAGGYNEQFF | TGTGCCATCAGTGAGGGCTTAGCGGGGGGCTACAATGAGCAGTTCTTC
TRBD1 | TRBJ2-2 | TRBV9 | . | CASSVSTLTGATNTGELFF | TGTGCCAGCAGCGTAAGTACTCTGACAGGGGCAACGAACACCGGGGAGCTGTTTTTT
. | TRBJ1-1 | TRBV7-3 | . | CASSLTPVPNTEAFF | TGTGCCAGCAGCTTAACACCAGTTCCGAACACTGAAGCTTTCTTT
TRBD1 | TRBJ2-7 | TRBV11-2 | . | CASSLATGVGYEQYF | TGTGCCAGCAGCTTAGCTACAGGGGTAGGCTACGAGCAGTACTTC
TRBD2 | TRBJ2-1 | TRBV30 | . | CAWSQGLAGNEQFF | TGTGCCTGGAGCCAGGGACTAGCGGGCAATGAGCAGTTCTTC
. | TRBJ1-3 | TRBV10-3 | . | CAIGGGSSGNTIYF | TGTGCCATCGGGGGGGGGAGCTCTGGAAACACCATATATTTT
. | TRBJ1-2 | TRBV5-4 | . | CASSRTDGGGYGYTF | TGTGCCAGCAGCCGGACGGATGGAGGGGGCTATGGCTACACCTTC
. | TRBJ2-3 | TRBV6-1 | . | CASSPTHLDTQYF | TGTGCCAGCTCTCCAACGCATTTGGATACGCAGTATTTT
. | TRBJ1-2 | TRBV7-2 | . | CASSLDGVYGYTF | TGTGCCAGCAGCTTAGACGGGGTCTATGGCTACACCTTC
TRBD1 | TRBJ2-7 | TRBV6-6 | . | CASSRRDSYLIPYF | TGTGCCAGCAGCCGCAGGGACAGCTATTTAATACCGTACTTC
TRBD2 | TRBJ2-7 | TRBV2 | . | CAGAGLSYEQYF | TGTGCCGGAGCGGGGCTGTCCTACGAGCAGTACTTC
. | TRBJ1-4 | TRBV2 | few | CASSDKPGGLFF | TGTGCCAGCAGTGACAAGCCGGGCGGACTGTTTTTT
TRBD1 | TRBJ1-2 | TRBV6-6 | few | CATRTGVRRGYGYTF | TGTGCCACACGGACAGGGGTTCGGCGTGGCTATGGCTACACCTTC
. | TRBJ2-5 | TRBV7-6 | . | CASSSSNSRGEETQYF | TGTGCCAGCAGCTCCTCCAATTCTCGGGGTGAAGAGACCCAGTACTTC
. | TRBJ2-7 | TRBV9 | once | CASSADFSSRAYEQYF | TGTGCCAGCAGCGCCGACTTCTCATCGCGCGCCTACGAGCAGTACTTC
. | TRBJ1-5 | TRBV5-6 | . | CASSLADQPQHF | TGTGCCAGCAGCTTGGCGGACCAGCCCCAGCATTTT
. | TRBJ1-2 | TRBV5-4 | . | CASSLAVQGNYGYTF | TGTGCCAGCAGCTTGGCCGTACAGGGAAACTATGGCTACACCTTC
TRBD2 | TRBJ2-1 | TRBV5-6 | . | CASSSTRTSGVGYNEQFF | TGTGCCAGCAGCTCCACCCGGACTAGCGGGGTCGGTTACAATGAGCAGTTCTTC